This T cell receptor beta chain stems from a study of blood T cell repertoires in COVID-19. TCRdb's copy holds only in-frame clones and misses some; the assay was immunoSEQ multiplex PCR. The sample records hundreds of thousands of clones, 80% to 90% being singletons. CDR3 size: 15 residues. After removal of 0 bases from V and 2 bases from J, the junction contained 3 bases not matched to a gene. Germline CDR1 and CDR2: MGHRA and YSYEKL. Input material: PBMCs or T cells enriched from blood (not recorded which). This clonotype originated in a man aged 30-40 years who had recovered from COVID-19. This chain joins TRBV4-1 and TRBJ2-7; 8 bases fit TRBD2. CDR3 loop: CASSQEAGVTYEQYF. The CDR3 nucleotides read TGCGCCAGCAGCCAAGAAGCGGGGGTCACCTACGAGCAGTACTTC.